This T cell receptor (beta chain) stems from a study of Ad26.COV2.S vaccination and SARS-CoV-2 variants. Study-wide findings and caveats: Participants given vaccine showed non-spike TCR breadth similar to that of placebo recipients. The TCR breadth and depth analyses may have produced an underestimate of total T cell responses. Spike-specific responses of CD8+ and CD4+ T cells were reported to display substantial breadth after vaccination.

Germline lookup yields CDR1 SGHNT and CDR2 YYREEE (reference sequence). V was shortened by 5 bases and J by 9 bases, with 12 bases between the two germline ends. The CDR3 length is 12 residues. Here immunoSEQ multiplex PCR was the method, and the copy in TCRdb shows in-frame clones only, minus some. The sample consists of 510,000 or so clones, about 83% of them appearing once. On this clone: Its antigen is unidentified.

Treatment indicated: 15 to 20 received Ad26.COV2.S at low or high dose, single or two shots; 5 received placebo; per-sample allocation not given. Samples were taken on day 63 after the first vaccine or placebo injection. This adult donor, from Boston, was 18-55 years old. The sample consisted of peripheral blood, taken in a trial of Ad26.COV2.S vaccine versus placebo. The chain links TRBV5-4 to TRBJ2-1, with no clear D. This TCR came from a person aged 18-60 years who received the Ad26.COV2.S COVID-19 vaccine or a placebo. The DNA of the CDR3 is TGTGCCAGCAGTTTCAGAAGTTTTGAGCAGTTCTTC. Its translation is CASSFRSFEQFF.